Shown below are 8 T cell receptor beta chains from a single sample sequenced in a study of blood T cell repertoires in COVID-19 (dated by TCRdb to the early 2020s). Libraries were constructed by the immunoSEQ multiplex PCR assay. TCRdb holds this immuneACCESS table with in-frame rearrangements only. Some clones are missing; in checked studies, unresolved V genes explain under half, and the rest has no known cause. The sample table shows more than 200,000 clones, and around 83% are seen once. The ten largest clones represent approximately 8.6% of the sample. The source material was peripheral blood. The receptors come from a man aged 35 to 55 with active or convalescent COVID-19.

The V call is TRBV5-1, the J call TRBJ2-1, with TRBD2 identical over 12 bases. Germline assignment: CDR1 SGHRS and CDR2 YFSETQ. The CDR3 extends over 15 amino acids. The V segment lost 3 bases and the J segment 10 bases; nucleotides outside the gene matches: 8. The CDR3 sequence: CASSSYLAGGEEQFF. DNA for the CDR3: TGCGCCAGCAGCTCCTATCTAGCGGGGGGGGAAGAGCAGTTCTTC.

V usage is TRBV5-1 and J usage is TRBJ1-2; D not certain. The germline gives CDR1 SGHRS, CDR2 YFSETQ. The CDR3 is 15 residues long. Trimming left V 0 bases short and J 5 bases short, with 14 bases between. The CDR3 DNA follows: TGCGCCAGCAGCTTGGGACTCCGGTCGGAATATGGCTACACCTTC. Amino acids: CASSLGLRSEYGYTF.

V and J are TRBV3-1 (or the pseudogene TRBV3-2) and TRBJ1-5; no reliable D call. Germline values: CDR1 LGHDT, CDR2 YNNKEL (reference sequence). Trimming shortened V by 3 bases and J by 0 bases, and 9 bases separated the two germline ends. This CDR3 is 15 amino acids long. This chain's CDR3 is CASSQGGPSNQPQHF. In DNA form, the CDR3 reads TGTGCCAGCAGCCAGGGCGGGCCTAGCAATCAGCCCCAGCATTTT.

This rearrangement joins TRBV12-3 or TRBV12-4 to TRBJ1-2; the match to TRBD1 covers 8 bases. V lost 5 bases to trimming and J lost 4 bases; unmatched junction nucleotides: 3. The length of the CDR3 is 13 residues. This chain's CDR3 is CASSQGATYGYTF. DNA for the CDR3: TGTGCCAGCAGTCAGGGGGCAACCTATGGCTACACCTTC.

Comments on this clone: The sample has other DNA sequences that encode this CDR3 too. The gene calls are TRBV3-1 (or the pseudogene TRBV3-2) and TRBJ1-1, with D unresolved. The CDR3 totals 13 residues. V was cut by 1 base and J by 0 bases, with 3 bases left in between. The germline CDR1 and CDR2 sequences are LGHDT and YNNKEL (reference sequence). As DNA, the CDR3 is TGTGCCAGCAGCCAAGTAATGAACACTGAAGCTTTCTTT. This encodes CASSQVMNTEAFF.

The V gene is TRBV7-9, the J gene TRBJ2-1; D is undetermined. The germline V gene encodes CDR1 SEHNR and CDR2 FQNEAQ (reference sequence). V was cut by 6 bases and J by 6 bases, with 6 bases left in between. CDR3 size: 11 residues. The CDR3 nucleotides read TGTGCCAGCAGTAAGAGCAATGAGCAGTTCTTC. Its translation: CASSKSNEQFF.

This chain links TRBV27 with TRBJ1-1; D unclear. With 3 bases removed from V and 1 base from J, the gap between germline ends came to 6 bases. The CDR3 is made up of 13 amino acids. Germline lookup yields CDR1 MNHEY and CDR2 SMNVEV (reference sequence). CDR3 protein: CASSFLRNTEAFF. The CDR3 nucleotides read TGTGCCAGCAGTTTTCTCCGGAACACTGAAGCTTTCTTT.

This clone was counted between two and nine times. The genes are TRBV4-1 and TRBJ2-3, with D unclear. The CDR3 totals 14 residues. The ends were cut back, 5 bases at V and 0 bases at J, with 9 bases in the middle. Germline lookup yields CDR1 MGHRA and CDR2 YSYEKL. The CDR3: CASSSLTSTDTQYF. CDR3 nucleotide sequence: TGCGCCAGCAGCAGTTTAACTAGCACAGATACGCAGTATTTT.